The 7 T cell receptor beta chains given below trace back to one sample, sequenced in a study of blood T cell repertoires in COVID-19. TCRdb's table, derived via immunoSEQ multiplex PCR, lists solely in-frame clones and lacks some. The table records roughly 260,000 clones, about nine tenths of them present only once. Sequenced: peripheral blood. The source of these receptors is a woman in her thirties with COVID-19, enrolled during active disease.

This clone was picked up one time. The chain uses TRBV28 and TRBJ2-1; TRBD2 agrees at 9 bases. V shed 3 bases, J shed 8 bases, and the junction held 11 bases outside the gene matches. Germline V gene data show CDR1 as MDHEN and CDR2 as SYDVKM. This CDR3 is built from 16 residues. The CDR3 nucleotides read TGTGCCAGCAGTTTGGTGGGTAGCGGGAGAGTGTATGAGCAGTTCTTC. Translation: CASSLVGSGRVYEQFF.

The chain carries TRBV12-3 or TRBV12-4 and TRBJ2-7; a possible D gene is TRBD2 (6 bases). The CDR3 runs 13 residues. Between the trimmed V and J ends, which lost 3 bases and 7 bases, there was a span of 13 bases. The CDR3 region has the DNA TGTGCCAGCAGTTTTTCGGGGGAACGAGAGCAGTACTTC. This codes for CASSFSGEREQYF.

The CDR3 spells CASSSRDREDQETQYF. In nucleotides, the CDR3 is TGTGCCAGCAGCTCAAGGGACAGGGAGGACCAAGAGACCCAGTACTTC. This chain connects TRBV13 to TRBJ2-5; TRBD1 aligns across 9 bases. The germline V gene encodes CDR1 PRHDT and CDR2 FYEKMQ (reference sequence). This CDR3 contains 16 residues. With V trimmed by 4 bases and J by 0 bases, 6 bases remained unmatched. Complete variable domain (other parts from reference TRBV13 and TRBJ2-5): AAGVIQSPRHLIKEKRETATLKCYPIPRHDTVYWYQQGPGQDPQFLISFYEKMQSDKGSIPDRFSAQQFSDYHSELNMSSLELGDSALYFCASSSRDREDQETQYFGPGTRLLVL.

In DNA form, the CDR3 reads TGTGCCAGCAGCCAATTAGGGGGAACAAGTCCAGAAGCTTTCTTT. Residues: CASSQLGGTSPEAFF. This sequence joins TRBV6-5 and TRBJ1-1; D may be TRBD1 (6 bases). The CDR3 sequence is 15 residues long. V dropped 6 bases and J dropped 8 bases, with 22 bases sitting between them. Germline loops: CDR1 MNHEY, CDR2 SVGAGI.

The chain uses TRBV4-2 and TRBJ1-2; TRBD1 is a possible D gene (6 bases). Germline CDR1 LGHNA, CDR2 YNFKEQ. This CDR3 has 15 residues. The V gene lost 0 bases and the J gene lost 3 bases, with 11 bases spanning the gap. CDR3 bases: TGTGCCAGCAGCCAAGAAGGGGGTCGTCACTATGGCTACACCTTC. The encoded protein is CASSQEGGRHYGYTF.

The J gene is TRBJ2-1, the V gene TRBV10-3; possible D gene TRBD2, 6 bases. V was shortened by 6 bases and J by 6 bases, with 12 bases between the two germline ends. The CDR3 loop spans 13 amino acids. Germline V gene sequence: CDR1 ENHRY, CDR2 SYGVKD. CDR3: CAIRTLAANEQFF. CDR3 DNA sequence: TGTGCCATCAGGACACTAGCCGCCAATGAGCAGTTCTTC.

The chain combines TRBV27 with TRBJ2-2, with D possibly being TRBD2 (5 bases). The germline CDR1 and CDR2 sequences are MNHEY and SMNVEV (reference sequence). V lost 3 bases and J 2 bases, leaving 7 bases between the germline ends. This CDR3 region has 14 residues. CDR3 loop: CASSFSGNTGELFF. DNA for the CDR3: TGTGCCAGCAGTTTCAGCGGAAACACCGGGGAGCTGTTTTTT.